What follows are 10 T cell receptor beta chains derived from one specimen sequenced in a study of post-analysis software for immune sequencing data. General study results and limits: Five or six TRBV segments, TRBV5-6, TRBV5-1 and TRBV20-1 among them, were found more frequent in patients than controls.

Which antigens these TCRs recognize remains unknown. TCR beta libraries were prepared from cDNA with unique molecular identifiers. TCRdb re-called the PCR reads through MiXCR, storing one row per CDR3 protein. The table has approximately 250,000 distinct CDR3 sequences, 30% to 45% seen once. Sequenced sample: blood. These receptors were taken from a girl aged 5-17 years with multiple sclerosis.

This clonotype has a count of ten or more. This sequence joins TRBV20-1 and TRBJ2-1; D uncertain. Germline CDR1 DFQATT, CDR2 SNEGSKA (reference sequence). The V and J ends lost 5 bases and 0 bases respectively, with 11 bases between them. The CDR3 runs 14 residues. The CDR3 here is CSARPRSSYNEQFF. DNA for the CDR3: TGCAGTGCTCGCCCCAGGAGCTCCTACAATGAGCAGTTCTTC.

The V gene is TRBV28, the J gene TRBJ1-6; 7 bases align to TRBD1. CDR3 size: 15 residues. Germline CDR1 and CDR2: MDHEN and SYDVKM. J gave up 13 bases and V 5 bases, and 14 bases lay outside the gene matches. Here the CDR3 reads CASSRGTARTTPLHF. In nucleotides, the CDR3 is TGTGCCAGCAGTAGGGGGACAGCCCGAACAACGCCCCTCCACTTT.

This clonotype was counted a few times. Given a much more abundant clone one base away, this may be a read error. V and J are TRBV6-1 and TRBJ2-1; 10 nucleotides align to TRBD1. The J call could be wrong; TRBJ2-7 is a better fit for the DNA end. The CDR3 runs 17 residues. CDR1 and CDR2 (germline): MNHNS, SASEGT. The CDR3 DNA sequence: TGTGCCAGCAGGCCAGGTCCGGGACAGGGGAAATCCAATGAGCAGTACTTC. This gives the protein CASRPGPGQGKSNEQYF.

The chain couples TRBV25-1 to TRBJ1-6; TRBD1 might be the D (6 bases). CDR3 size: 13 residues. V lost 2 bases and J 9 bases, leaving 8 bases between the germline ends. From germline, CDR1 is MGHDK and CDR2 SYGVNS. CDR3 region: CASSEQGPSPLHF. For the CDR3, the DNA is TGTGCCAGCAGTGAACAGGGGCCTTCACCCCTCCACTTT.

This clonotype was seen many times. This chain joins TRBV29-1 and TRBJ2-1; D is ambiguous. Germline V lookup: CDR1 SQVTM, CDR2 ANQGSEA. With 1 base removed from V and 4 bases from J, the gap between germline ends came to 14 bases. The CDR3 has 15 amino acids. The CDR3 sequence is CSVEGGALTYNEQFF. The CDR3 DNA is TGCAGCGTTGAAGGGGGTGCCCTAACTTACAATGAGCAGTTCTTC.

The rearrangement uses TRBV7-2 and TRBJ2-4; TRBD1 might be the D (8 bases). The DNA end is more similar to TRBJ2-7, so the J call may be wrong. This CDR3 contains 15 residues. Germline CDR1 SGHTA, CDR2 FQGNSA. DNA for the CDR3: TGTGCCAGCAGCTTATTTGGACAGGGAGGGTACGAGCAGTACTTC. Its protein product is CASSLFGQGGYEQYF.

Here the CDR3 reads CASNIQGRAEAFF. The CDR3 nucleotides read TGTGCCAGCAACATACAGGGAAGGGCTGAAGCTTTCTTT. This rearrangement joins TRBV28 to TRBJ1-1; a possible D gene is TRBD1 (6 bases). The germline gives CDR1 MDHEN, CDR2 SYDVKM. The CDR3 extends over 13 amino acids. The ends were cut back, 7 bases at V and 6 bases at J, with 15 bases in the middle. The complete variable domain, with remaining parts taken from reference TRBV28 and TRBJ1-1, reads DVKVTQSSRYLVKRTGEKVFLECVQDMDHENMFWYRQDPGLGLRLIYFSYDVKMKEKGDIPEGYSVSREKKERFSLILESASTNQTSMYLCASNIQGRAEAFFGQGTRLTVV.

The V gene is TRBV5-1, the J gene TRBJ2-5, with 10 nucleotides matching TRBD2. The CDR3 covers 15 residues. Per germline, CDR1 SGHRS and CDR2 YFSETQ. J was trimmed by 2 bases and V by 3 bases; bases with no gene match: 4. In nucleotides, the CDR3 is TGCGCCAGCAGCTCCGGACTAGCGGTGCAAGAGACCCAGTACTTC. Translation: CASSSGLAVQETQYF. Variable domain in full (rest from reference TRBV5-1 and TRBJ2-5): KAGVTQTPRYLIKTRGQQVTLSCSPISGHRSVSWYQQTPGQGLQFLFEYFSETQRNKGNFPGRFSGRQFSNSRSEMNVSTLELGDSALYLCASSSGLAVQETQYFGPGTRLLVL.

The chain couples TRBV5-6 to TRBJ1-4, with a possible D match to TRBD1 (6 bases). CDR3 length: 18 residues. The V gene's germline CDR1 is SGHDT and CDR2 YYEEEE. V was cut by 3 bases and J by 7 bases, with 25 bases left in between. The CDR3 is CASSSSLGQTRPGEKLFF. CDR3 DNA: TGTGCCAGCAGCTCTTCCCTAGGACAGACGAGACCGGGTGAAAAACTGTTTTTT.

This clonotype was detected only once. This may stem from a read error, because a much larger clone lies one nucleotide away. The genes are TRBV20-1 and TRBJ2-5; perhaps TRBD2 as D (6 bases). Germline CDR1 reads DFQATT; CDR2 reads SNEGSKA (reference sequence). The V end was cut by 5 bases, the J end by 1 base, with 8 bases between. The CDR3 contains 12 residues. The CDR3 DNA sequence: TGCAGTGCTGGGGACTTCCAAGAGACCCAGTACTTC. It codes for CSAGDFQETQYF.